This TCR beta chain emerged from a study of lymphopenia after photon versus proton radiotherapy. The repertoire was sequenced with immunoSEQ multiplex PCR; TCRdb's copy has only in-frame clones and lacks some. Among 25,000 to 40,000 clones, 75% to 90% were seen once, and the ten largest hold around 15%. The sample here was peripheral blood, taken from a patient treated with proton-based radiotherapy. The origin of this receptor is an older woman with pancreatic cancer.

The CDR3 DNA reads TGTGCCAGCAGCCGCGAAGCGGGAACCTACGAGCAGTACTTC. Encoded protein: CASSREAGTYEQYF. This chain links TRBV6-6 with TRBJ2-7; 7 bases fit TRBD2. V shed 6 bases, J shed 2 bases, and the junction held 7 bases outside the gene matches. CDR1 is MNHNY and CDR2 is SVGAGI in the germline V gene (reference sequence). The CDR3 consists of 14 residues.